This T cell receptor beta chain was recovered during a study of blood T cell repertoires in COVID-19. For the study at large: Samples came from the United States, Italy and Spain, spanning acute and convalescent COVID-19.

This clone has only one observation. In the study's own analysis: Amplification of reference gene primers was used by the study to estimate nucleated cell counts. Some clones are missing from TCRdb's copy, which holds only in-frame ones; the method was immunoSEQ multiplex PCR. The V and J calls and clone size were taken over from that table, and D and trimming were inferred from the DNA. The repertoire holds 150,000 to 200,000 clones, with roughly 84% as singletons. V dropped 7 bases and J dropped 2 bases, with 25 bases sitting between them. Per the germline V gene, CDR1 is MGHDK and CDR2 is SYGVNS. This CDR3 is 18 amino acids long.

The rearrangement joins TRBV25-1 to TRBJ2-3, with a weak D call TRBD1 (5 bases). The receptor was isolated from a human donor in a cohort sampled during active COVID-19. Sequenced sample: peripheral blood. The CDR3 loop reads CASTVRQGKDTHTDTQYF. As DNA, the CDR3 is TGTGCCAGCACGGTAAGGCAGGGAAAAGACACACACACAGATACGCAGTATTTT. The variable domain in full, with the rest retrieved from reference TRBV25-1 and TRBJ2-3, is EADIYQTPRYLVIGTGKKITLECSQTMGHDKMYWYQQDPGMELHLIHYSYGVNSTEKGDLSSESTVSRIRTEHFPLTLESARPSHTSQYLCASTVRQGKDTHTDTQYFGPGTRLTVL.